One and the same sample provided the 11 T cell receptor beta chains below, sequenced in a study of blood T cell repertoires in COVID-19. Only in-frame clones appear in the TCRdb table, and some are missing; sequencing was by immunoSEQ multiplex PCR. Of approximately 160,000 clones listed, more than 90% are singletons. The sequencing input was peripheral blood. Source of these receptors: a man over 45 with acute or convalescent COVID-19.

The table lists this clone with a count of one. The chain couples TRBV3-1 (or the pseudogene TRBV3-2) to TRBJ2-1; TRBD2 is a possible D gene (5 bases). The V and J ends lost 4 bases and 3 bases respectively, with 13 bases between them. Germline-derived CDR1 and CDR2 are LGHDT and YNNKEL (reference sequence). There are 15 residues in the CDR3. CDR3 region: CASSPRLTVYNEQFF. CDR3 coding DNA: TGTGCCAGCAGCCCCCGACTAACGGTCTACAATGAGCAGTTCTTC.

CDR3 in amino acids: CASTPGKGTEAFF. The CDR3 DNA follows: TGTGCCAGCACCCCAGGGAAGGGCACTGAAGCTTTCTTT. This rearrangement joins TRBV7-6 to TRBJ1-1, with D tentatively TRBD1 (5 bases). Germline lookup yields CDR1 SGHVS and CDR2 FNYEAQ. Deletions cut 7 bases from V and 4 bases from J, with 13 bases between. The CDR3 has 13 residues.

The chain joins TRBV7-9 to TRBJ1-6, with 7 nucleotides matching TRBD1. J gave up 10 bases and V 5 bases, and 8 bases lay outside the gene matches. This CDR3 is 14 amino acids long. Per germline, CDR1 SEHNR and CDR2 FQNEAQ (reference sequence). The DNA for the CDR3 is TGTGCCAGCAGCCCCGGGACAGAGGTATCACCCCTCCACTTT. Translating it yields CASSPGTEVSPLHF.

The chain links TRBV2 to TRBJ1-2, with D tentatively TRBD1 (5 bases). V was cut by 2 bases and J by 7 bases, with 5 bases left in between. The CDR3 runs 11 residues. Germline-derived CDR1 and CDR2 are SNHLY and FYNNEI. The CDR3 DNA is TGTGCCAGCAGTGAAAGGGGTGGCTACACCTTC. Amino acid sequence: CASSERGGYTF. The complete variable domain, with remaining parts taken from reference TRBV2 and TRBJ1-2, reads EPEVTQTPSHQVTQMGQEVILRCVPISNHLYFYWYRQILGQKVEFLVSFYNNEISEKSEIFDDQFSVERPDGSNFTLKIRSTKLEDSAMYFCASSERGGYTFGSGTRLTVV.

This rearrangement joins TRBV13 to TRBJ1-4, with D maybe TRBD1 (5 bases). Germline lookup yields CDR1 PRHDT and CDR2 FYEKMQ (reference sequence). Deletions cut 4 bases from V and 8 bases from J, with 17 bases between. CDR3 length: 15 residues. CDR3 residues: CASSSGGQGGEKLFF. The CDR3, as DNA: TGTGCCAGCAGCTCAGGTGGCCAGGGAGGAGAAAAACTGTTTTTT.

In this sample, this clone turned up once. This chain connects TRBV19 to TRBJ1-5, with D hard to call. This CDR3 is built from 13 residues. The germline V gene encodes CDR1 LNHDA and CDR2 SQIVND (reference sequence). V was pared by 1 base and J by 5 bases, with 6 bases between. The CDR3 DNA reads as TGTGCCAGTAGTATAGGCCGAGATCAGCCCCAGCATTTT. It encodes CASSIGRDQPQHF.

The chain employs TRBV7-8 and TRBJ2-1; a possible D gene is TRBD2 (5 bases). V was clipped by 0 bases and J by 6 bases, with 12 bases between them. CDR3 length: 15 residues. Germline CDR1 reads SGHVS; CDR2 reads FQNEAQ. Here the CDR3 reads CASSLAWLASNEQFF. The CDR3 DNA reads as TGTGCCAGCAGCTTAGCTTGGCTAGCCAGCAATGAGCAGTTCTTC.

The V and J genes are TRBV6-5 and TRBJ1-4, with TRBD1 as a possible D gene (6 bases). The ends were cut back, 3 bases at V and 7 bases at J, with 12 bases in the middle. CDR1 is MNHEY and CDR2 is SVGAGI in the germline V gene. This CDR3 has 14 residues. CDR3: CASSYFQGSEKLFF. In DNA, the CDR3 is TGTGCCAGCAGTTATTTCCAGGGGAGTGAAAAACTGTTTTTT.

This sequence joins TRBV9 and TRBJ2-3, with TRBD1 as a possible D gene (6 bases). Germline CDR1 reads SGDLS; CDR2 reads YYNGEE. The CDR3 has 14 residues. V gave up 4 bases and J gave up 6 bases, with 15 bases separating them. As DNA, the CDR3 is TGTGCCAGCAGCCCCCGTGTGGGGGCCGATACGCAGTATTTT. Its translation: CASSPRVGADTQYF.

V and J are TRBV7-9 and TRBJ2-5; 10 bases are shared with TRBD2. CDR3 length: 16 amino acids. The germline V gene has CDR1 SEHNR and CDR2 FQNEAQ (reference sequence). V lost 4 bases to trimming and J lost 5 bases; unmatched junction nucleotides: 10. CDR3 in amino acids: CASSSALAGAGETQYF. Here the CDR3 DNA reads TGTGCCAGCAGCTCAGCTCTAGCGGGGGCGGGGGAGACCCAGTACTTC.

The chain is built from TRBV7-5 and TRBJ2-7; the DNA was not used to check the table's D call, TRBD1. TRBV7-5 is shown as a pseudogene. The CDR3 contains 13 residues. The CDR3 loop is CARSLRQGGEQYV. The DNA for the CDR3 is TGTGCCAGAAGCTTGAGACAGGGGGGCGAGCAGTACGTC.